These 24 T cell receptor beta chains were sequenced from one sample in a study of shared clonotypes between healthy human individuals. TCRdb's table, derived via immunoSEQ multiplex PCR, lists solely in-frame clones and lacks some. The sample includes about a million clones, around three quarters of them seen just once. Sequencing input: memory CD4+ T cells from PBMCs. The subset here: CD45RA-negative fraction. The receptors come from a man aged 18 to 29 in good health. Some clones in this sample may be carry-over from other donors' samples.

The chain has TRBV5-1 and TRBJ2-6; 16 bases align to TRBD2. V shed 4 bases and J 3 bases; nucleotides not matched to a gene: 10. CDR3 size: 20 residues. Germline V gene lookup returns CDR1 SGHRS and CDR2 YFSETQ. CDR3 protein: CASSPGTSGRGMIGANVLTF. The DNA of the CDR3 is TGCGCCAGCAGCCCGGGGACTAGCGGGAGGGGCATGATTGGGGCCAACGTCCTGACTTTC.

This chain links TRBV28 with TRBJ1-1; D is undetermined. Germline V gene sequence: CDR1 MDHEN, CDR2 SYDVKM. CDR3 length equals 15 residues. The ends were cut back, 6 bases at V and 1 base at J, with 15 bases in the middle. CDR3 in amino acids: CASSNEGMGNTEAFF. In DNA, the CDR3 is TGTGCCAGCAGCAACGAGGGTATGGGGAACACTGAAGCTTTCTTT.

The genes are TRBV7-2 and TRBJ2-7; TRBD2 matches at 7 bases. The V and J ends lost 2 bases and 6 bases, in that order; junction bases with no gene match: 10. Germline V lookup: CDR1 SGHTA, CDR2 FQGNSA. The CDR3 has 15 residues. CDR3 region: CASSLPAGVAGEQYF. CDR3 nucleotide sequence: TGTGCCAGCAGCTTACCGGCGGGAGTGGCTGGCGAGCAGTACTTC. The whole variable domain, filled in from reference TRBV7-2 and TRBJ2-7, reads GAGVSQSPSNKVTEKGKDVELRCDPISGHTALYWYRQSLGQGLEFLIYFQGNSAPDKSGLPSDRFSAERTGGSVSTLTIQRTQQEDSAVYLCASSLPAGVAGEQYFGPGTRLTVT.

The gene calls are TRBV4-1 and TRBJ1-1; the D gene is possibly TRBD1 (6 bases). Trimming removed 4 bases at V and 7 bases at J, with 16 bases between. The germline gives CDR1 MGHRA, CDR2 YSYEKL. The CDR3 has 14 residues. This CDR3 is CASSRDTGFIEAFF. CDR3 in DNA: TGCGCCAGCAGCCGGGATACAGGGTTCATTGAAGCTTTCTTT.

Comments on this clone: At one of its ends the junction is not consistent with the germline gene, which may arise from a read error. The CDR3 DNA sequence: TGTGCCGGCAGTTATAGCGGTCCACCCAGGGAGCAGTACTTC. This codes for CAGSYSGPPREQYF. The rearrangement uses TRBV6-5 and TRBJ2-7, with D possibly being TRBD2 (6 bases). Germline V gene sequence: CDR1 MNHEY, CDR2 SVGAGI. This CDR3 contains 14 residues.

The rearrangement uses TRBV5-1 and TRBJ2-1, with TRBD2 matching over 7 bases. V gave up 2 bases and J gave up 5 bases; unmatched junction bases: 10. The CDR3 sequence is 16 residues long. Germline CDR1 and CDR2: SGHRS and YFSETQ. The CDR3 DNA reads TGCGCCAGCAGCTTCCTATTGACTAGCCGGAACAATGAGCAGTTCTTC. Translating it yields CASSFLLTSRNNEQFF.

This clone has a single count. This chain links TRBV4-2 with TRBJ1-4; perhaps TRBD1 as D (6 bases). Trimming took off 4 bases at V and 5 bases at J, with 14 bases between the two ends. This CDR3 comprises 15 residues. Germline V gene lookup returns CDR1 LGHNA and CDR2 YNFKEQ. CDR3 nucleotides: TGTGCCAGCAGCCCCCCAGGGGAGATAAATGAAAAACTGTTTTTT. Translation: CASSPPGEINEKLFF.

The rearrangement joins TRBV5-1 to TRBJ2-7; D tentatively fits TRBD1 or TRBD2 (5 bases each). The V and J ends lost 2 bases and 7 bases respectively, with 13 bases between them. The CDR3 extends over 13 amino acids. Looked up from germline, CDR1 is SGHRS and CDR2 is YFSETQ. This CDR3 is CASSFGTREEQYF. The CDR3 nucleotides read TGCGCCAGCAGCTTCGGGACCCGAGAGGAGCAGTACTTC. Based on the CDR3 plus reference TRBV5-1 and TRBJ2-7, the full variable domain is KAGVTQTPRYLIKTRGQQVTLSCSPISGHRSVSWYQQTPGQGLQFLFEYFSETQRNKGNFPGRFSGRQFSNSRSEMNVSTLELGDSALYLCASSFGTREEQYFGPGTRLTVT.

The gene calls are TRBV29-1 and TRBJ2-5; possibly TRBD2 for D (7 bases). This CDR3 region has 12 residues. Trimming stripped 5 bases from V and 5 bases from J, with 12 bases between. Per the germline V gene, CDR1 is SQVTM and CDR2 is ANQGSEA. Here the CDR3 DNA reads TGCAGCGTTTGGGGGGGCGCGGAGACCCAGTACTTC. Translation: CSVWGGAETQYF.

This chain uses TRBV11-3 with TRBJ2-3, with 8 bases lining up with TRBD2. Unmatched junction bases numbered 4, after V lost 1 base and J lost 4 bases. CDR1 is SGHNT and CDR2 is YENEEA in the germline V gene. CDR3 length: 15 residues. CDR3 nucleotides: TGTGCCAGCAGCTTAGCTCGGGGGGGACCAGATACGCAGTATTTT. It codes for CASSLARGGPDTQYF. Full variable domain (missing parts from reference TRBV11-3 and TRBJ2-3): EAGVVQSPRYKIIEKKQPVAFWCNPISGHNTLYWYLQNLGQGPELLIRYENEEAVDDSQLPKDRFSAERLKGVDSTLKIQPAELGDSAVYLCASSLARGGPDTQYFGPGTRLTVL.

V gene TRBV5-1 combines with J gene TRBJ2-5; either TRBD1 or TRBD2 may supply D (7 bases each). The CDR3 length is 14 residues. CDR1 is SGHRS and CDR2 is YFSETQ in the germline V gene. Deletions cut 4 bases from V and 2 bases from J, with 12 bases between. CDR3 region: CASSRRGGQETQYF. DNA of the CDR3: TGCGCCAGCAGCCGCAGGGGGGGGCAAGAGACCCAGTACTTC.

The rearrangement links TRBV6-1 to TRBJ1-5; D call uncertain. The germline V and J ends were trimmed by 4 bases and 6 bases, with 13 bases remaining between them. CDR1 and CDR2 from the germline V gene are MNHNS and SASEGT. The CDR3 consists of 14 residues. The DNA of the CDR3 is TGTGCCAGCAGTGCCAATCTGGAGACTCAGCCCCAGCATTTT. Its protein product is CASSANLETQPQHF.

CDR3: CASSPGTPEAGNTIYF. The CDR3 DNA sequence: TGTGCCAGCTCACCGGGGACTCCTGAGGCGGGAAACACCATATATTTT. J is TRBJ1-3 and V is TRBV18, with D possibly being TRBD1 (5 bases). CDR3 length: 16 amino acids. V was shortened by 3 bases and J by 4 bases, with 16 bases between the two germline ends. The germline V gene encodes CDR1 KGHSH and CDR2 LQKENI.

A remark on this clone: A much larger clone sits a single nucleotide away, making a read error possible. Within the sample, other DNA sequences also encode this same CDR3. The chain joins TRBV12-2 to TRBJ2-3; whether TRBD2, the table's D call, matches the DNA was not checked. TRBV12-2 is a recognized pseudogene. The CDR3 loop spans 18 amino acids. Written as DNA, the CDR3 is TGTGCAAGTCGCCAGCACGATAGCCCTAGCGGGGACACAGATACGCAGTATTTT. Encoded protein: CASRQHDSPSGDTDTQYF.

The chain carries TRBV5-1 and TRBJ1-4; D is ambiguous. This CDR3 region has 15 residues. Trimming cost V 0 bases and J 6 bases, with 12 bases left between them. Germline loops: CDR1 SGHRS, CDR2 YFSETQ. In nucleotides, the CDR3 is TGCGCCAGCAGCTTGGGTCGACGGACCGATGAAAAACTGTTTTTT. Protein product: CASSLGRRTDEKLFF.

The table lists this clone with a few counts. CDR3 residues: CASSFGDIQYF. The CDR3 coding sequence is TGTGCCAGCAGCTTCGGGGACATTCAGTACTTC. The V call is TRBV5-6, the J call TRBJ2-4; D may be TRBD2 (5 bases). Per germline, CDR1 SGHDT and CDR2 YYEEEE. CDR3 size: 11 residues. V lost 2 bases and J lost 8, with 5 bases in between.

The rearrangement uses TRBV2 and TRBJ2-7, with 10 bases lining up with TRBD2. V dropped 6 bases and J dropped 4; count of bases not matched to a gene: 9. This CDR3 contains 15 residues. The germline V gene has CDR1 SNHLY and CDR2 FYNNEI. For the CDR3, the DNA is TGTGCCAGCAGAGCTAATGGACTAGCGGTTTACGAGCAGTACTTC. Amino acid sequence: CASRANGLAVYEQYF.

The rearrangement links TRBV13 to TRBJ1-1; D uncertain. From germline, CDR1 is PRHDT and CDR2 FYEKMQ (reference sequence). The CDR3 is 18 amino acids. Between the trimmed V and J ends, which lost 1 base and 1 base, there was a span of 19 bases. The DNA of the CDR3 is TGTGCCAGCAGCTTAGTGTATCAGTTGGCCCACCCGAACACTGAAGCTTTCTTT. Amino acids: CASSLVYQLAHPNTEAFF.

In its sample, this clone was seen many times. A read error may account for a junction end that differs from germline. Within the sample, other DNA sequences also encode this same CDR3. The chain's CDR3 is CASSVGSNQPQHF. CDR3 in DNA: TGTGCCAGCAGTGTAGGAAGCAATCAGCCCCAGCATTTT. The gene calls are TRBV9 and TRBJ1-5; D remains unclear. This CDR3 comprises 13 residues. Germline lookup yields CDR1 SGDLS and CDR2 YYNGEE.

This chain uses TRBV6-5 with TRBJ2-1; D is unclear. Germline lookup yields CDR1 MNHEY and CDR2 SVGAGI. With 2 bases removed from V and 0 bases from J, the gap between germline ends came to 11 bases. CDR3 length: 16 residues. The CDR3 DNA follows: TGTGCCAGCAGTTACCGTTTACCGAGCTCCTACAATGAGCAGTTCTTC. Amino acid sequence: CASSYRLPSSYNEQFF.

This clone has just a few counts. In nucleotides, the CDR3 is TGTGCCAGCAGCCCCATCCTGGGAAGTCAGACCCAGTACTTC. It translates to CASSPILGSQTQYF. This chain joins TRBV7-6 and TRBJ2-5; D gene uncertain. The CDR3 totals 14 residues. Germline V gives CDR1 SGHVS, CDR2 FNYEAQ. V lost 5 bases and J lost 6, with 16 bases in between.

This clone was recorded a few times. The chain employs TRBV28 and TRBJ1-1, with 9 bases fitting TRBD1. V dropped 2 bases and J dropped 11; count of bases not matched to a gene: 9. The CDR3 runs to 14 residues. CDR1 and CDR2 (germline): MDHEN, SYDVKM. The CDR3 DNA reads as TGTGCCAGCAGTTTACCACCGGGACAGGGTGCGGCTTTCTTT. Protein product: CASSLPPGQGAAFF.

J is TRBJ2-5 and V is TRBV5-1, with 13 bases identical to TRBD2. The CDR3 spans 16 residues. CDR1 and CDR2 from the germline V gene are SGHRS and YFSETQ. With 3 bases clipped from V and 2 bases from J, the junction kept 4 bases outside the gene matches. CDR3 sequence: CASSSGTSGMQETQYF. CDR3 bases: TGCGCCAGCAGCTCGGGGACTAGCGGGATGCAAGAGACCCAGTACTTC.

The genes are TRBV2 and TRBJ2-7; 9 bases agree with TRBD1. The CDR3 runs to 15 residues. In germline, CDR1 is SNHLY, CDR2 FYNNEI. V dropped 5 bases and J dropped 3; count of bases not matched to a gene: 8. CDR3 nucleotides: TGTGCCAGCAGTCGTGGGACAGGGTTTGGCTACGAGCAGTACTTC. Protein product: CASSRGTGFGYEQYF.